Sequencing of this T cell receptor (beta chain) was carried out in a study of T cell responses to AZD1222 COVID-19 vaccine. Using immunoSEQ multiplex PCR, the repertoire was profiled, and TCRdb retains in-frame clones only, with some absent. The sample carries over 100,000 clones, 86% recorded once. This CDR3 contains 16 residues. CDR1 is SGHAT and CDR2 is FQDESV in the germline V gene (reference sequence). Trimming pared 5 bases from V and 5 bases from J, leaving 18 bases between. The J gene is TRBJ1-4, the V gene TRBV11-1; TRBD1 might be the D (5 bases). Sequencing was performed on peripheral blood, taken on day 0 of AZD1222 vaccination. The sequence derives from an adult in good health. CDR3 sequence reads: CASSPTSDSVNEKLFF. The CDR3 DNA sequence: TGTGCCAGCAGCCCAACCTCCGACAGCGTAAATGAAAAACTGTTTTTT. Full variable domain (rest looked up from reference TRBV11-1 and TRBJ1-4): EAEVAQSPRYKITEKSQAVAFWCDPISGHATLYWYRQILGQGPELLVQFQDESVVDDSQLPKDRFSAERLKGVDSTLKIQPAELGDSAMYLCASSPTSDSVNEKLFFGSGTQLSVL.